This is a list of T cell receptor beta chains from one sample in a study of blood T cell repertoires in COVID-19. The method was immunoSEQ multiplex PCR; TCRdb's version includes in-frame clones alone and lacks a portion of them. The table lists a few hundred thousand clones, over 75% of them singletons. Material: peripheral blood. Source of these receptors: a young man with active or convalescent COVID-19. The CDR3 runs from the conserved cysteine through the conserved F or W. The order of the fields is D gene, J gene, clone size, V gene, CDR3 DNA, CDR3 protein. D genes are given only for firm matches. Clone sizes are given selectively: once, few, many, or a class where the clone is expanded.

>.|TRBJ2-1|few|TRBV4-1
TGCGCCAGCAGCCAAGACAGGGGTCTGTACAATGAGCAGTTCTTC
CASSQDRGLYNEQFF
>.|TRBJ1-1|.|TRBV4-1
TGCGCCAGCAGCCCGGACAGAAGAATGAACACTGAAGCTTTCTTT
CASSPDRRMNTEAFF
>.|TRBJ1-6|.|TRBV6-1
TGTGCCAGCAGTGTCGACGGGGCACCCCTCCACTTT
CASSVDGAPLHF
>.|TRBJ2-5|few|TRBV24-1
TGTGCCACCAGTGATGCCGGAGGTGCGGAGACCCAGTACTTC
CATSDAGGAETQYF
>TRBD1|TRBJ1-1|.|TRBV6-4
TGTGCCAGCAATTCCAGGGGGGCAGGTGAAGCTTTCTTT
CASNSRGAGEAFF
>.|TRBJ1-2|.|TRBV9
TGTGCCAGCAGAGACTCGGACGGCAGGGGTTCCTATGGCTACACCTTC
CASRDSDGRGSYGYTF
>.|TRBJ1-1|.|TRBV2
TGTGCCAGCAGTTACAGACCAAACACTGAAGCTTTCTTT
CASSYRPNTEAFF
>TRBD1|TRBJ1-2|.|TRBV2
TGTGCCAGCAGGGTCGAGGGGGCGAGCGGCTACACCTTC
CASRVEGASGYTF
>TRBD2|TRBJ2-3|.|TRBV7-9
TGTGCCAGCAGCTCGCCGGGACTAGCGGGGGGGCTTAAGCGGGATACGCAGTATTTT
CASSSPGLAGGLKRDTQYF
>TRBD1|TRBJ2-1|.|TRBV6-4
TGTGCCAGCAGTGACGGACAGGGAGGTGGCAATGAGCAGTTCTTC
CASSDGQGGGNEQFF
>.|TRBJ2-7|.|TRBV5-4
TGTGCCAGCAGCTTGAGAAACCTGGCGGGGGAGCAGTACTTC
CASSLRNLAGEQYF
>.|TRBJ2-7|.|TRBV19
TGTGCCAGTAGTAACCCCCATGGGGGGGCGCGGTACGAGCAGTACTTC
CASSNPHGGARYEQYF
>TRBD2|TRBJ2-3|few|TRBV2
TGTGCCAGCATAGGACTAGCGGGGCGTACGGGAGATACGCAGTATTTT
CASIGLAGRTGDTQYF
>TRBD1|TRBJ2-2|.|TRBV7-6
TGTGCCAGCAGCTCCTTAAGGGACAGTCCTTCGAACACCGGGGAGCTGTTTTTT
CASSSLRDSPSNTGELFF
>.|TRBJ2-2|.|TRBV27
TGTGCCAGCAGTCTGGGACTTCCTGGAGGGGAGCTGTTTTTT
CASSLGLPGGELFF
>.|TRBJ1-5|.|TRBV6-6
TGTGCCAGTCTAGGAGGTAGCAATCAGCCCCAGCATTTT
CASLGGSNQPQHF
>.|TRBJ1-2|.|TRBV6-2/TRBV6-3
TGTGCCAGCAGTCAATCCGGGAAAGGCTACACCTTC
CASSQSGKGYTF
>.|TRBJ1-4|once|TRBV2
TGTGCCAGCAGTGGTTCCCCCTTTAATGAAAAACTGTTTTTT
CASSGSPFNEKLFF
>.|TRBJ2-2|.|TRBV5-6
TGTGCCAGCAGCTTGTGGCAGGGTAGTGTCGGGGAGCTGTTTTTT
CASSLWQGSVGELFF
>.|TRBJ2-3|.|TRBV10-3
TGTGCCATCAGTGAGTCTAGCGGAGCCTTCACAGATACGCAGTATTTT
CAISESSGAFTDTQYF
>.|TRBJ2-7|.|TRBV5-6
TGTGCCAGCAGCTACTTACAGGGACGCGAGCAGTACTTC
CASSYLQGREQYF
>.|TRBJ2-4|.|TRBV6-1
TGTGCCAGCAGTGACGGGACTTTAGCCAAAAACATTCAGTACTTC
CASSDGTLAKNIQYF
>.|TRBJ2-2|.|TRBV10-3
TGTGCCATCCTGGGGAGTAACACCGGGGAGCTGTTTTTT
CAILGSNTGELFF
>TRBD2|TRBJ2-5|.|TRBV10-1
TGCGCCAGTTCGCGGGGGATCCAAGAGACCCAGTACTTC
CASSRGIQETQYF
>.|TRBJ2-3|.|TRBV2
TGTGCCAGCAAAGAGAGGGAGAGGGGCACAGATACGCAGTATTTT
CASKERERGTDTQYF
>.|TRBJ2-7|.|TRBV11-2
TGTGCCAGCAGCTTGGTAGTGGGGAGACGGGAAAGCCTACGGACCGAGCAGTACTTC
CASSLVVGRRESLRTEQYF
>TRBD1|TRBJ1-5|.|TRBV19
TGTGCCAGTAGTACATTGACAGGGGGCGATCAGAGCAATCAGCCCCAGCATTTT
CASSTLTGGDQSNQPQHF
>.|TRBJ1-1|.|TRBV5-1
TGCGCCAGCAGCTTTTCGGGGGGGTTGAACACTGAAGCTTTCTTT
CASSFSGGLNTEAFF
>.|TRBJ1-1|.|TRBV10-3
TGTGCCATCAGTTCGGACTGGAGTGGAGGCACTGAAGCTTTCTTT
CAISSDWSGGTEAFF
>TRBD2|TRBJ2-3|.|TRBV7-3
TGTGCCAGCAGCCAGGGACTAGCGGGAGATACGCAGTATTTT
CASSQGLAGDTQYF
>.|TRBJ1-6|.|TRBV18
TGTGCCAGCTCCCCCAGGGCGGGGGCTTATAATTCACCCCTCCACTTT
CASSPRAGAYNSPLHF
>TRBD1|TRBJ1-2|few|TRBV5-6
TGTGCCAGCAGCTACGGACAGGGCTCATCCTATGGCTACACCTTC
CASSYGQGSSYGYTF
>.|TRBJ2-3|.|TRBV10-2
TGCGCCAGCTCCCGAGGGGGGGCAGATACGCAGTATTTT
CASSRGGADTQYF
>TRBD1|TRBJ2-7|.|TRBV12-3/TRBV12-4
TGTGCCAGCAGTGTTGGGACAGAATACGAGCAGTACTTC
CASSVGTEYEQYF
>.|TRBJ2-7|.|TRBV2
TGTGCCAGCAGTGAAGGTGGCGGGCCCTACGAGCAGTACTTC
CASSEGGGPYEQYF
>.|TRBJ2-1|.|TRBV12-5
TGTGCTAGTGGCGAACCCGAATGGCAGGCTTACAATGAGCAGTTCTTC
CASGEPEWQAYNEQFF
>TRBD1|TRBJ1-6|.|TRBV3-1/TRBV3-2
TGTGCCAGCAGCCAGTACACGCCCGGGACAGGGGCCGCTGGAAGGTCACCCCTCCACTTT
CASSQYTPGTGAAGRSPLHF
>TRBD2|TRBJ2-5|.|TRBV20-1
TGCAGTGCTAGTCCTCGGGGGGGCTCTGGGGAGACCCAGTACTTC
CSASPRGGSGETQYF
>TRBD1|TRBJ2-1|few|TRBV7-9
TGTGCCAGCAGCTTCGGGACAGGTGCCTACAATGAGCAGTTCTTC
CASSFGTGAYNEQFF
>.|TRBJ1-5|few|TRBV18
TGTGCCAGCTCACCACCGCCCGGGGGTCAGCCCCAGCATTTT
CASSPPPGGQPQHF
>.|TRBJ2-6|.|TRBV2
TGTGCCAGCAGTGAAGGTTTGCTTAAGGGCAGGGCACCTGGGGCCAACGTCCTGACTTTC
CASSEGLLKGRAPGANVLTF
>.|TRBJ2-1|.|TRBV7-9
TGTGCCAGCAGCTTAGTTAGAGCGTGGGGGGTTCAGTACAATGAGCAGTTCTTC
CASSLVRAWGVQYNEQFF
>.|TRBJ2-3|.|TRBV13
TGTGCCAGCAGCTCGAAGGACAGATCAGATACGCAGTATTTT
CASSSKDRSDTQYF
>TRBD1|TRBJ2-7|.|TRBV27
TGTGCCAGCAGTTTACTTACAGGGGTGGGGGAGCAGTACTTC
CASSLLTGVGEQYF
>.|TRBJ1-1|.|TRBV3-1/TRBV3-2
TGTGCCAGCAGCCCGCGGACAAACCCTTCGAACACTGAAGCTTTCTTT
CASSPRTNPSNTEAFF
>.|TRBJ2-1|.|TRBV13
TGTGCCAGCAGCTTAGGGGGCGGGTACAATGAGCAGTTCTTC
CASSLGGGYNEQFF
>.|TRBJ2-7|.|TRBV2
TGTGCCAGCAGATCAGGCGGGCACCAAGCCTACGAGCAGTACTTC
CASRSGGHQAYEQYF